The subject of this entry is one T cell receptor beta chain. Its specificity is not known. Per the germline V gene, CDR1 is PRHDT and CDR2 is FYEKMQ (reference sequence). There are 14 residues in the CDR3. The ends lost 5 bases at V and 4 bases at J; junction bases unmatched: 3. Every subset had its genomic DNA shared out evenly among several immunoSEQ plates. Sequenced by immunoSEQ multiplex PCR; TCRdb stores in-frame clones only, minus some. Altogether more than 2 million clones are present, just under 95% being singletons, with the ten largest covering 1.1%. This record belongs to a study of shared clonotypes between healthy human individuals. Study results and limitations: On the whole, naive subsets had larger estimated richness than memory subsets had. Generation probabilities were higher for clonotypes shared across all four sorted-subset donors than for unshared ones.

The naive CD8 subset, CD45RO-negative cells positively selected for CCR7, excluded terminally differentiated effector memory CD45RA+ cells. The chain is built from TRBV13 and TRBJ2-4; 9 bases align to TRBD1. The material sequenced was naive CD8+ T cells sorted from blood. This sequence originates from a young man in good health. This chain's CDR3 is CASSLGTGKNIQYF. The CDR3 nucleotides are TGTGCCAGCAGCCTCGGGACAGGGAAAAACATTCAGTACTTC.